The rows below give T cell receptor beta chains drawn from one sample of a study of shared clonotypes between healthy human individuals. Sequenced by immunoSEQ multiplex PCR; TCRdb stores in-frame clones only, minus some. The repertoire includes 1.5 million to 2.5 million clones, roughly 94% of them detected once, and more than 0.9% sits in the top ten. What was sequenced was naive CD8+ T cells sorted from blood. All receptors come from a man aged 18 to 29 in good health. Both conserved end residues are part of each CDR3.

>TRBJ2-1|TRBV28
CATDAYHEQFF
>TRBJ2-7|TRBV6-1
CASSLGTKPHEQYF
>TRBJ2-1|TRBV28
CASSFVGGGAPYNEQFF
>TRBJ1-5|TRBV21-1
CASSTTGRQPQHF
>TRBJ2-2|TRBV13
CASSAPNPGTGELFF
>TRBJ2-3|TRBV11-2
CASSLGDRGFWTQYF
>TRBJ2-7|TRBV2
CARGNMSYEQYF
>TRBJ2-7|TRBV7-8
CASSDTDSFYEQYF
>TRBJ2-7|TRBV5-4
CASSLAGVEHEQYF
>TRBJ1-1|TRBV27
CASTPAARGLAEAFF
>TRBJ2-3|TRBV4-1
CASSQTNVNTDTQYF
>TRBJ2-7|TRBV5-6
CASSLVAAASYEQYF
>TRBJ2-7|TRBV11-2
CASSSPGPDAYEQYF
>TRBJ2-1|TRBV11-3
CASSETQKSYNEQFF
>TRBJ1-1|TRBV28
CASTSPSKNTEAFF
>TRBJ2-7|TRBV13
CASSAFRDSSYEQYF
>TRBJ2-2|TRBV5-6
CASSSLGSNTGELFF
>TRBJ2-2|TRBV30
CAWSENTGELFF
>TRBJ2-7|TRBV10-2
CASSEWSGRSYEQYF
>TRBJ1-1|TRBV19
CASSVRDTYVGTEAFF